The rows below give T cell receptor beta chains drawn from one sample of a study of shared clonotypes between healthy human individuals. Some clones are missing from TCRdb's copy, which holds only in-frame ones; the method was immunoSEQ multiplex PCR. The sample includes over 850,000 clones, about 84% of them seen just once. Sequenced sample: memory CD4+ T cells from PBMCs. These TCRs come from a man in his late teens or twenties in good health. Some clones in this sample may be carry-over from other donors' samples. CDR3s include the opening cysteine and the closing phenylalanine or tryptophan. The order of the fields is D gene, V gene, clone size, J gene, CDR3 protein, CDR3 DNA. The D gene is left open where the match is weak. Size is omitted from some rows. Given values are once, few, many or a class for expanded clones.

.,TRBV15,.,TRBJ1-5,CATSPGRGRQLNQPQHF,TGTGCCACCAGCCCGGGGCGGGGACGCCAACTTAATCAGCCCCAGCATTTT
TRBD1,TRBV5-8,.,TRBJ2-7,CASSLGTGRYEQYF,TGTGCCAGCAGCCTCGGGACAGGAAGGTACGAGCAGTACTTC
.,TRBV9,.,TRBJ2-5,CASSVGRQETQYF,TGTGCCAGCAGCGTAGGACGGCAAGAGACCCAGTACTTC
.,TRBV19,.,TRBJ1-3,CASSPNRGAGNTIYF,TGTGCCAGTAGTCCAAACCGGGGAGCTGGAAACACCATATATTTT
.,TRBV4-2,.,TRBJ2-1,CASSQDPSSSYNEQFF,TGTGCCAGCAGCCAGGACCCTTCCAGCTCCTACAATGAGCAGTTCTTC
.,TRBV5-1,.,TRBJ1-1,CASSLSQALNTEAFF,TGCGCCAGCAGCTTGTCACAGGCACTGAACACTGAAGCTTTCTTT
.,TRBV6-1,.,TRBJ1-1,CASSKNPPSAFF,TGTGCCAGCTCCAAAAACCCCCCTTCAGCTTTCTTT
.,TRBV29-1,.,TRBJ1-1,CSVVNWRGTEAFF,TGCAGCGTTGTCAATTGGAGGGGCACTGAAGCTTTCTTT
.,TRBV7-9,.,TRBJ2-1,CASSSYGVRSFSSYNEQFF,TGTGCCAGCAGCTCGTACGGGGTTCGTTCATTCAGCTCCTACAATGAGCAGTTCTTC
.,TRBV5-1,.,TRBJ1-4,CASSLAAGRPGEKLFF,TGCGCCAGCAGCTTGGCAGCGGGAAGGCCTGGTGAAAAACTGTTTTTT
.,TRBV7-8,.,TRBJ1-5,CASSLFGQPQHF,TGTGCCAGCAGCTTATTTGGACAGCCCCAGCATTTT
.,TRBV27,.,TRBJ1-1,CASSLSGGNTEAFF,TGTGCCAGCAGTTTATCGGGGGGGAACACTGAAGCTTTCTTT
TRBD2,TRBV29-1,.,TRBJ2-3,CSSLGTSYTDTQYF,TGCAGCTCCCTAGGGACTAGTTATACAGATACGCAGTATTTT
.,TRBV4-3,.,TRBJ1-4,CASSQEWDGNEKLFF,TGCGCCAGCAGCCAAGAGTGGGACGGTAATGAAAAACTGTTTTTT
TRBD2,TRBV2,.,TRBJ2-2,CASSELGLATGELFF,TGTGCCAGCAGTGAGTTGGGACTAGCGACCGGGGAGCTGTTTTTT
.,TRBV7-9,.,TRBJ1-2,CASSLIHALSGYTF,TGTGCCAGCAGCTTAATCCATGCCTTATCGGGCTACACCTTC
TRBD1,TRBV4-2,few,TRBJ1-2,CASSQDFGAGGTPGYTF,TGTGCCAGCAGCCAAGATTTTGGGGCAGGGGGGACCCCAGGCTACACCTTC
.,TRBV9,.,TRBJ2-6,CASSVAVRASGANVLTF,TGTGCCAGCAGCGTAGCGGTCAGGGCCTCTGGGGCCAACGTCCTGACTTTC
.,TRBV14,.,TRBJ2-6,CASSQDGPGPFFSGANVLTF,TGTGCCAGCAGCCAAGATGGCCCGGGACCGTTTTTCTCTGGGGCCAACGTCCTGACTTTC
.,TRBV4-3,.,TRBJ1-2,CASSQDVSDMGPNYGYTF,TGCGCCAGCAGCCAAGATGTTTCGGACATGGGGCCAAACTATGGCTACACCTTC
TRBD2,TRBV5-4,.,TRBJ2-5,CASSRTSGRQTQYF,TGTGCCAGCAGCCGGACTAGCGGGAGACAGACCCAGTACTTC
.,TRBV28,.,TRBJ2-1,CASSSHNEQFF,TGTGCCAGCAGTTCCCACAATGAGCAGTTCTTC
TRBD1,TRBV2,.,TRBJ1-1,CASRDRGLEAFF,TGTGCCAGCAGGGACAGGGGGCTGGAAGCTTTCTTT
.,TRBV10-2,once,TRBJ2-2,CASSGGRVGAGELFF,TGCGCCAGCAGTGGGGGCAGGGTGGGTGCCGGGGAGCTGTTTTTT
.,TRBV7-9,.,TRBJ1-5,CASSVTANQPQHF,TGTGCCAGCAGCGTAACAGCCAATCAGCCCCAGCATTTT